These T cell receptor beta chains were read from a single sample in a study of T cells after yellow fever vaccination. TCRdb ran MiXCR on the 5' RACE reads and lists one entry per CDR3 protein. The sample includes under 400,000 distinct CDR3 sequences, around 13% of them seen just once. The sample in question was CD4+ T cells sorted from PBMCs, obtained 15 days after the yellow fever booster vaccination. These receptors originate from a man between 18 and 29 years old who received the YFV17D yellow fever vaccine. CDR3s include the opening cysteine and the closing phenylalanine or tryptophan. D genes are given only for firm matches. Some rows have no size entry. The others give once, few or many, or a class for an expanded clone.

>TRBV5-5|few|TRBJ1-5|-
TGTGCCAGCAGCCTGGGGTACAGGAGAGATCAGCCCCAGCATTTT
CASSLGYRRDQPQHF
>TRBV6-6|once|TRBJ2-3|-
TGTGCCAGCATAGGGGGTCCTAGCACAGATACGCAGTATTTT
CASIGGPSTDTQYF
>TRBV7-2|-|TRBJ2-5|-
TGTGCCAGCAGCTTAGAATTCGCGGAGACCCAGTACTTC
CASSLEFAETQYF
>TRBV18|-|TRBJ1-1|-
TGTGCCAGCTCTTTCCAGGCTCGGGCTGAAGCTTTCTTT
CASSFQARAEAFF
>TRBV7-3|-|TRBJ1-1|-
TGTGCCAGCAGCCCAATGGGGGGGACTGAAGCTTTCTTT
CASSPMGGTEAFF
>TRBV12-3/TRBV12-4|-|TRBJ1-2|-
TGTGCCAGCAGCCGCGATGGAGGCCTCTATGGCTACACCTTC
CASSRDGGLYGYTF
>TRBV28|-|TRBJ2-5|TRBD1
TGTGCCAGCAGTTTGTCAGGGGGCCAGACCCAGTACTTC
CASSLSGGQTQYF
>TRBV5-1|few|TRBJ1-2|TRBD1
TGCGCCAGCAGCGTGGGTATCCTCCCCACAGGGGATTATGGCTACACCTTC
CASSVGILPTGDYGYTF
>TRBV20-1|few|TRBJ2-3|TRBD1
TGCAGTGCTAGAGATCAATGGCAGGGGGACACAGATACGCAGTATTTT
CSARDQWQGDTDTQYF
>TRBV6-2/TRBV6-3|few|TRBJ2-4|-
TGTGCCAGCAGTTACTCGGCCAGTCTAGCCAAAAACATTCAGTACTTC
CASSYSASLAKNIQYF
>TRBV4-3|-|TRBJ2-1|-
TGCGCCAGCAGCCAAGAAGCAGGGCCTAGGGAGCAGTTCTTC
CASSQEAGPREQFF
>TRBV18|-|TRBJ1-5|TRBD1
TGTGCCAGCTCACCGACAGGGCCGGGCAGCAATCAGCCCCAGCATTTT
CASSPTGPGSNQPQHF
>TRBV7-2|-|TRBJ2-1|TRBD1
TGTGCCAGCAGCCGACTTTCCGGGACAGGGGTATTAGATGAGCAGTTCTTC
CASSRLSGTGVLDEQFF
>TRBV3-1|few|TRBJ2-5|-
TGTGCCAGCAGCCCGACGAAAGAGACCCAGTACTTC
CASSPTKETQYF
>TRBV9|few|TRBJ1-1|TRBD1
TGTGCCAGCAGCGGCACCCCCCTACAGGGGGCGGTTTTCTTT
CASSGTPLQGAVFF
>TRBV5-1|-|TRBJ2-1|-
TGCGCCAGCAGCTTGGAACCGGGCGCTGACAATGAGCAGTTCTTC
CASSLEPGADNEQFF
>TRBV4-3|many|TRBJ2-3|-
TGCGCCAGCAGCCAAAGGGGGGGGGGCACAGATACGCAGTATTTT
CASSQRGGGTDTQYF
>TRBV5-4|many|TRBJ2-5|-
TGTGCCAGCAGCTTGTTGGGGGTACAAGAGACCCAGTACTTC
CASSLLGVQETQYF
>TRBV7-2|-|TRBJ2-3|TRBD1
TGTGCCAGCAGCTCGACAGGGGCACCAGATACGCAGTATTTT
CASSSTGAPDTQYF
>TRBV25-1|-|TRBJ2-7|TRBD1
TGTGCCAGCAGTGAATACTCCCCCGGGACAGGGGGCGACGAGCAGTACTTC
CASSEYSPGTGGDEQYF
>TRBV20-1|-|TRBJ2-7|-
TGCAGTGCTAGAACAGCCGGGGGACGCTACGAGCAGTACTTC
CSARTAGGRYEQYF
>TRBV20-1|few|TRBJ1-5|-
TGCAGTGCTAGAGACGTAAATCAGCCCCAGCATTTT
CSARDVNQPQHF
>TRBV5-1|-|TRBJ2-7|-
TGCGCCAGCAGCATTGAAGGGGTCCCCTACGAGCAGTACTTC
CASSIEGVPYEQYF
>TRBV6-6|few|TRBJ2-5|-
TGTGCCAGCAGTTACTCGAGGTCGGGACGACACCAAGAGACCCAGTACTTC
CASSYSRSGRHQETQYF
>TRBV4-2|-|TRBJ1-2|TRBD1
TGTGCCAGCAGCCAAGGGACAGGGATACTCGGGTATGGCTACACCTTC
CASSQGTGILGYGYTF
>TRBV18|few|TRBJ2-7|TRBD1
TGTGCCAGCTCAGGGTTGACAGGGAAGTACGAGCAGTACTTC
CASSGLTGKYEQYF
>TRBV7-2|few|TRBJ1-6|-
TGTGCCAGCAGCGTCAGGGGCCATTCACCCCTCCACTTT
CASSVRGHSPLHF
>TRBV2|few|TRBJ2-3|-
TGTGCCAGCTTCTTTACTGGATCTAGCACAGATACGCAGTATTTT
CASFFTGSSTDTQYF
>TRBV4-3|few|TRBJ1-4|-
TGCGCCAGCAAAATATCGGTGGCAACTAATGAAAAACTGTTTTTT
CASKISVATNEKLFF
>TRBV7-2|few|TRBJ2-5|-
TGTGCCAGCAGCTCGACGGCCCAAGAGACCCAGTACTTC
CASSSTAQETQYF
>TRBV28|few|TRBJ2-5|-
TGTGCCAGCAGTTTGGCCCAGGGGGGGGAGACCCAGTACTTC
CASSLAQGGETQYF
>TRBV30|few|TRBJ1-5|-
TGTGCCTGGAGTGTACTGGGGGAACAGCCCCAGCATTTT
CAWSVLGEQPQHF
>TRBV5-1|few|TRBJ1-4|-
TGCGCCAGCAGCACAGCGACAGGTTTTAATGAAAAACTGTTTTTT
CASSTATGFNEKLFF
>TRBV4-3|-|TRBJ2-3|TRBD2
TGCGCCAGCAGCCAAGGACTAGCGGGGAGGGCTACAGATACGCAGTATTTT
CASSQGLAGRATDTQYF
>TRBV5-1|many|TRBJ2-1|TRBD1
TGCGCCAGCAGCTTGCAGGGGGCGCTTGATGAGCAGTTCTTC
CASSLQGALDEQFF
>TRBV7-3|-|TRBJ2-1|TRBD2
TGTGCCAGCACCACCGGGACTAGCGGGGGAGCTGGGCAGTTCTTC
CASTTGTSGGAGQFF
>TRBV6-5|few|TRBJ1-2|-
TGTGCCAGCAGTTACTCGTTTTGGGAGAACTATGGCTACACCTTC
CASSYSFWENYGYTF
>TRBV20-1|-|TRBJ1-2|-
TGCAGTGCCACCCCCGGGTTGGGCTATGGCTACACCTTC
CSATPGLGYGYTF
>TRBV12-5|few|TRBJ2-3|-
TGTGCTAGTGGCTCCCCCTATGAGGGGGCAGATACGCAGTATTTT
CASGSPYEGADTQYF
>TRBV7-9|many|TRBJ2-5|-
TGTGCCAGCAGCTACGGAACAGGGCGAGAGACCCAGTACTTC
CASSYGTGRETQYF
>TRBV6-6|-|TRBJ1-3|-
TGTGCCAGCAGTTACCCGGGGGCCTCTGGAAACACCATATATTTT
CASSYPGASGNTIYF